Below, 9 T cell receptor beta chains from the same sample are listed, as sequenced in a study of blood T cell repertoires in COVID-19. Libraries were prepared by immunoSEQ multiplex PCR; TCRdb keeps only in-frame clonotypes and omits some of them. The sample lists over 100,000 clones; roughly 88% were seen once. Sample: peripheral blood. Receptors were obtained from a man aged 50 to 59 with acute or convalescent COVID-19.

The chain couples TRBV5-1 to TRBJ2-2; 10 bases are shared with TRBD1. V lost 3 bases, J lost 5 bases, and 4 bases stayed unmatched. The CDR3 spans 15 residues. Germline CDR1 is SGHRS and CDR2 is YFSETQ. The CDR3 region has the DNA TGCGCCAGCAGCTCCGGGACAGGGGTTACCGGGGAGCTGTTTTTT. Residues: CASSSGTGVTGELFF.

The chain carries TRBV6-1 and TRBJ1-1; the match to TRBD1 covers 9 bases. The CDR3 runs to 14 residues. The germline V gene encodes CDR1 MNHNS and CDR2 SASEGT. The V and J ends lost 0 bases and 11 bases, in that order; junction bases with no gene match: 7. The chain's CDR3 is CASSEAKGQGTAFF. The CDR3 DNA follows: TGTGCCAGCAGTGAAGCGAAGGGACAGGGAACGGCTTTCTTT.

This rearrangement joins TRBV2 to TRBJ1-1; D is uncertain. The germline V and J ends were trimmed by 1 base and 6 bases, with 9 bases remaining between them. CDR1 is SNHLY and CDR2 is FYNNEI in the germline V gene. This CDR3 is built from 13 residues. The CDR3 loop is CASSEDRVPEAFF. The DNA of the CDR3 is TGTGCCAGCAGTGAAGATCGGGTTCCTGAAGCTTTCTTT.

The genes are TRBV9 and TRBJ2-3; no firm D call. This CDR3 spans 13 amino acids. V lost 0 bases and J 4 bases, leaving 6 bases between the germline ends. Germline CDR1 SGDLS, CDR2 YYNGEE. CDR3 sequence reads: CASSVGPADTQYF. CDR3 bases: TGTGCCAGCAGCGTAGGCCCGGCAGATACGCAGTATTTT.

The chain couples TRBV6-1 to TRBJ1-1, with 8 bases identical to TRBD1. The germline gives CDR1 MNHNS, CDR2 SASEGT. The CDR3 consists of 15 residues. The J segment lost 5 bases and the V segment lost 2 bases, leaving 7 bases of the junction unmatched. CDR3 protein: CASSELTGGWTEAFF. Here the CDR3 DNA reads TGTGCCAGCAGTGAACTCACAGGGGGATGGACTGAAGCTTTCTTT.

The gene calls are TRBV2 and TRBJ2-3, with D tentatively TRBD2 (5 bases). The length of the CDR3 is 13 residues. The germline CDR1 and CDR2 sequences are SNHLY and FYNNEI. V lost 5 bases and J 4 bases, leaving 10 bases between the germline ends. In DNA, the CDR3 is TGTGCCAGCAGTTTCGGACTGGCAGATACGCAGTATTTT. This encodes CASSFGLADTQYF.

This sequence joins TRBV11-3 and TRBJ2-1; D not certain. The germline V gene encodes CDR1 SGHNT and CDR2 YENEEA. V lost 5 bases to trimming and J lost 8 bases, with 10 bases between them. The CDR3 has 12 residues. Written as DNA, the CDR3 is TGTGCCAGCAGCCTGGTCAAGCATGAGCAGTTCTTC. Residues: CASSLVKHEQFF. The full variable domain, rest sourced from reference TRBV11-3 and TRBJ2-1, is EAGVVQSPRYKIIEKKQPVAFWCNPISGHNTLYWYLQNLGQGPELLIRYENEEAVDDSQLPKDRFSAERLKGVDSTLKIQPAELGDSAVYLCASSLVKHEQFFGPGTRLTVL.

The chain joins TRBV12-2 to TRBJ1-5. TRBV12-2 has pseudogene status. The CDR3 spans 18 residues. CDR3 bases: TGTGCAAGTCGCTTAGGAGGCCGGGGGGGGACATATTATCAGCCCCAGCATTTT. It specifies CASRLGGRGGTYYQPQHF.

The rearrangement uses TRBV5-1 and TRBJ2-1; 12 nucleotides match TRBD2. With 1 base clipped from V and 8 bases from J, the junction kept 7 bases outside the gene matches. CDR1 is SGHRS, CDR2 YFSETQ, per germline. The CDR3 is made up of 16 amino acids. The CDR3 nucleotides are TGCGCCAGCAGCTTGCTCCTAGCGGGAGGGCGGGATGAGCAGTTCTTC. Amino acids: CASSLLLAGGRDEQFF.